This entry lists 6 T cell receptor beta chains sequenced from one sample in a study of T-cell memory formation after mild COVID-19. TCRdb analysed the 5' RACE reads with MiXCR anew, one entry per CDR3 protein. Of roughly 410,000 distinct CDR3 sequences in the sample, less than 25% are singletons; the top ten hold around 8.1%. The specimen sequenced was PBMCs or a T cell subset sorted from them (not recorded which). The receptors originated from an adult woman who had mild COVID-19 (a few samples of this study predate the infection). Cell type and time point are not known.

Only a few counts were recorded for this clonotype. CDR3 nucleotide sequence: TGTGCCAGCAGCTTGCCCGTGCCTCTTAACTATGGCTACACCTTC. Translation gives CASSLPVPLNYGYTF. V gene TRBV7-9 combines with J gene TRBJ1-2; no clear D gene. With 3 bases removed from V and 1 base from J, the gap between germline ends came to 12 bases. The CDR3 has 15 residues. Germline V gene data show CDR1 as SEHNR and CDR2 as FQNEAQ (reference sequence).

The chain carries TRBV12-3 or TRBV12-4 and TRBJ2-7; 10 bases line up with TRBD2. This CDR3 has 15 residues. Losses at the gene ends were 3 bases for V and 9 bases for J; bases not matched to a gene: 11. The CDR3 DNA reads as TGTGCCAGCAGTTTCGCTAGCGGGAGAATGGTCCCGCAGTACTTC. Protein sequence: CASSFASGRMVPQYF.

This clonotype was picked up a small number of times. The J gene is TRBJ2-3, the V gene TRBV9; 8 bases fit TRBD1. The ends lost 3 bases at V and 1 base at J; junction bases unmatched: 4. This CDR3 contains 15 residues. Per germline, CDR1 SGDLS and CDR2 YYNGEE. The CDR3 loop is CASSGQGSRTDTQYF. The DNA for the CDR3 is TGTGCCAGCAGCGGACAGGGGTCCCGCACAGATACGCAGTATTTT.

In this sample, this clonotype turned up a few times. The chain employs TRBV29-1 and TRBJ2-7; a weak D match, TRBD2 (5 bases). The germline CDR1 and CDR2 sequences are SQVTM and ANQGSEA. This CDR3 is 13 amino acids long. Trimming cost V 0 bases and J 5 bases, with 11 bases left between them. In DNA form, the CDR3 reads TGCAGCGTTGAAGACGGGGAGCAGGACGAGCAGTACTTC. Amino acids: CSVEDGEQDEQYF.

This clonotype came up a few times. J is TRBJ2-3 and V is TRBV28, with a possible D match to TRBD2 (6 bases). Germline lookup yields CDR1 MDHEN and CDR2 SYDVKM. V was cut by 3 bases and J by 6 bases, with 13 bases left in between. This CDR3 contains 14 residues. The CDR3 DNA reads as TGTGCCAGCAGTTTGTATAGGGAGGCCGATACGCAGTATTTT. Its translation: CASSLYREADTQYF.

As DNA, the CDR3 is TGTGCCAGCACCATGAGTGAGGGGAACACTGAAGCTTTCTTT. This encodes CASTMSEGNTEAFF. The chain couples TRBV2 to TRBJ1-1; D is undetermined. V was pared by 7 bases and J by 1 base, with 13 bases between. Germline V gene data show CDR1 as SNHLY and CDR2 as FYNNEI. The CDR3 sequence is 14 residues long.